The entry below gives a single T cell receptor beta chain sequence along with its context. What it binds is not known. Sequencing was performed with immunoSEQ multiplex PCR; in TCRdb, only in-frame clones are kept and a portion is missing. The sample lists fewer than 75,000 clones; 80% to 90% were seen once. Trimming took off 0 bases at V and 5 bases at J, with 15 bases between the two ends. Germline V gives CDR1 SGHRS, CDR2 YFSETQ. There are 15 residues in the CDR3. This record comes from a study of OX40 agonist ivuxolimab in advanced cancers. About the study: People in dose escalation had one of these cancers: hepatocellular carcinoma, melanoma, renal cell or head and neck cancer. Study-wide findings and caveats: Antigen specificity was not determined for the expanded peripheral T cells. Low clonal expansion, among the lowest seen, marked partial responders at 0.1-3.0 mg/kg.

Autoimmune disease history or systemic immunosuppression was exclusionary. The clonotype comes from an adult with an advanced solid tumor such as melanoma, head and neck, liver or kidney cancer. The sample in question was CD4+ or CD8+ T cells sorted from blood, obtained in a trial of the OX40 agonist ivuxolimab. The chain joins TRBV5-1 to TRBJ2-7, with unresolved D. In DNA, the CDR3 is TGCGCCAGCAGCTTGGAAGGGAATCAGGCCCACGAGCAGTACTTC. Amino acids: CASSLEGNQAHEQYF.